A single sample is the source of the 30 T cell receptor beta chains below, sequenced in a study of neoadjuvant nivolumab and ipilimumab in lung cancer. TCRdb's copy holds only in-frame clones and misses some; the assay was immunoSEQ multiplex PCR. The profile shows 20,000 to 25,000 clones, roughly 85% of them singletons. This sample comprised peripheral blood, obtained before neoadjuvant nivolumab, alone or with ipilimumab. These receptors all stem from an adult with non-small cell lung cancer.

The chain couples TRBV7-2 to TRBJ1-5, with 9 positions matching TRBD1. CDR3 length: 15 amino acids. The germline V gene has CDR1 SGHTA and CDR2 FQGNSA. V lost 5 bases, J lost 4 bases, and 6 bases stayed unmatched. CDR3 DNA sequence: TGTGCCAGCAGCAAAAAGGGGACAGGGAATCAGCCCCAGCATTTT. Its protein is CASSKKGTGNQPQHF.

The chain combines TRBV18 with TRBJ2-5; a possible D gene is TRBD2 (5 bases). Germline V gene sequence: CDR1 KGHSH, CDR2 LQKENI. Deletions cut 5 bases from V and 0 bases from J, with 10 bases between. The CDR3 has 14 amino acids. DNA for the CDR3: TGTGCCAGCTCATCCCAGCGGCACCAAGAGACCCAGTACTTC. Translating it yields CASSSQRHQETQYF. Based on the CDR3 plus reference TRBV18 and TRBJ2-5, the full variable domain is NAGVMQNPRHLVRRRGQEARLRCSPMKGHSHVYWYRQLPEEGLKFMVYLQKENIIDESGMPKERFSAEFPKEGPSILRIQQVVRGDSAAYFCASSSQRHQETQYFGPGTRLLVL.

This clone was counted a single time. The junction differs from germline at one of its ends, possibly a read error. The chain employs TRBV7-2 and TRBJ1-1, with D hard to call. The length of the CDR3 is 13 residues. Germline-derived CDR1 and CDR2 are SGHTA and FQGNSA. In DNA, the CDR3 is TGTGCCAGCAGCTTAGACAGTAACAATGAAGCTTTCTTT. The encoded protein is CASSLDSNNEAFF.

This clone occurred a few times. The chain combines TRBV5-5 with TRBJ2-7, with D perhaps matching TRBD1 (6 bases). V was shortened by 4 bases and J by 3 bases, with 11 bases between the two germline ends. Germline V gene sequence: CDR1 SGHKS, CDR2 YYEKEE (reference sequence). There are 13 residues in the CDR3. The CDR3 loop reads CASSLRTVYEQYF. The CDR3 DNA follows: TGTGCCAGCAGCCTTCGGACAGTCTACGAGCAGTACTTC.

This clone was observed once. The rearrangement links TRBV28 to TRBJ1-4; D may be TRBD1 (5 bases). V lost 3 bases and J 5 bases, leaving 13 bases between the germline ends. From germline, CDR1 is MDHEN and CDR2 SYDVKM. This CDR3 is built from 15 residues. This CDR3 reads CASSFLARANEKLFF. For the CDR3, the DNA is TGTGCCAGCAGTTTCTTGGCCAGGGCGAATGAAAAACTGTTTTTT.

The chain carries TRBV2 and TRBJ1-1, with D possibly TRBD1 on 5 matching bases. CDR1 SNHLY and CDR2 FYNNEI come from the germline V gene. Between the trimmed V and J ends, which lost 4 bases and 10 bases, there was a span of 22 bases. CDR3 length: 15 amino acids. DNA for the CDR3: TGTGCCAGCAGTGTGGCGACAGCGGGGGTTTATGTAGCTTTCTTT. Its translation: CASSVATAGVYVAFF.

V and J are TRBV6-6 and TRBJ1-5; 9 bases align to TRBD1. There are 14 residues in the CDR3. J lost 4 bases, V lost 6 bases, and 4 bases had no gene match. The germline gives CDR1 MNHNY, CDR2 SVGAGI (reference sequence). The CDR3 nucleotides are TGTGCCAGCAGCAGGACAGGGGAAAATCAGCCCCAGCATTTT. Amino acid sequence: CASSRTGENQPQHF.

This clone was seen only once. V is TRBV7-2 and J is TRBJ1-2; TRBD1 matches 7 bases. The CDR3 covers 14 residues. Germline-derived CDR1 and CDR2 are SGHTA and FQGNSA. The trim removed 5 bases at V and 4 bases at J, leaving 7 bases unmatched. CDR3 DNA sequence: TGTGCCAGCAGCCGAAACAGGGGAGGCTATGGCTACACCTTC. It specifies CASSRNRGGYGYTF.

The gene calls are TRBV30 and TRBJ2-3; D not certain. Germline V gene data show CDR1 as GTSNPN and CDR2 as SVGIG (reference sequence). The CDR3 runs 12 residues. Trimming shortened V by 3 bases and J by 4 bases, and 8 bases separated the two germline ends. Written as DNA, the CDR3 is TGTGCCTGGAGCCCCGTAGCAGATACGCAGTATTTT. Encoded protein: CAWSPVADTQYF. Complete variable domain (other parts from reference TRBV30 and TRBJ2-3): SQTIHQWPATLVQPVGSPLSLECTVEGTSNPNLYWYRQAAGRGLQLLFYSVGIGQISSEVPQNLSASRPQDRQFILSSKKLLLSDSGFYLCAWSPVADTQYFGPGTRLTVL.

This sequence joins TRBV14 and TRBJ2-7, with 11 bases that match TRBD2. Germline V gene sequence: CDR1 SGHDN, CDR2 FVKESK. V dropped 4 bases and J dropped 6; count of bases not matched to a gene: 8. This CDR3 comprises 15 residues. CDR3 sequence: CASSPVAGGPGEQYF. CDR3 sequence (DNA): TGTGCCAGCAGCCCCGTAGCGGGAGGGCCGGGCGAGCAGTACTTC.

The chain couples TRBV18 to TRBJ1-1; D ambiguous. The length of the CDR3 is 16 residues. In germline, CDR1 is KGHSH, CDR2 LQKENI. The V end was cut by 2 bases, the J end by 1 base, with 14 bases between. The CDR3 DNA follows: TGTGCCAGCTCACCAACGCCCGCGGCAGAGAACACTGAAGCTTTCTTT. Translating it yields CASSPTPAAENTEAFF.

The chain recombines TRBV18 with TRBJ1-2; D perhaps matches TRBD1 (6 bases). With 6 bases removed from V and 2 bases from J, the gap between germline ends came to 16 bases. The CDR3 spans 15 residues. CDR1 KGHSH and CDR2 LQKENI come from the germline V gene. CDR3 protein: CASSLQRDINYGYTF. CDR3 sequence (DNA): TGTGCCAGCTCGCTCCAGCGGGACATCAACTATGGCTACACCTTC. The entire variable domain, with the rest obtained from reference TRBV18 and TRBJ1-2, is as follows: NAGVMQNPRHLVRRRGQEARLRCSPMKGHSHVYWYRQLPEEGLKFMVYLQKENIIDESGMPKERFSAEFPKEGPSILRIQQVVRGDSAAYFCASSLQRDINYGYTFGSGTRLTVV.

V usage is TRBV12-5 and J usage is TRBJ2-5, with no clear D. Germline loops: CDR1 LGHNT, CDR2 FRNRAP. Trimming cost V 5 bases and J 5 bases, with 12 bases left between them. There are 13 residues in the CDR3. CDR3 in amino acids: CASGPSDLETQYF. DNA for the CDR3: TGTGCTAGTGGTCCTTCCGACCTGGAGACCCAGTACTTC.

The rearrangement joins TRBV5-4 to TRBJ2-7; 11 bases line up with TRBD1. J gave up 9 bases and V 4 bases, and 12 bases lay outside the gene matches. The germline gives CDR1 SGHNT, CDR2 YYREEE (reference sequence). This CDR3 has 15 residues. The CDR3 DNA reads TGTGCCAGCAGCCCGGGACAGGGGGACTCCCTGCGGCAGTACTTC. Encoded protein: CASSPGQGDSLRQYF.

This clone has a single count. V usage is TRBV9 and J usage is TRBJ1-1, with D possibly TRBD1 on 6 matching bases. There are 16 residues in the CDR3. Trimming pared 0 bases from V and 1 base from J, leaving 13 bases between. CDR1 is SGDLS and CDR2 is YYNGEE in the germline V gene. The CDR3 DNA reads TGTGCCAGCAGCGTAGCTATTGGACAGACGAACACTGAAGCTTTCTTT. It codes for CASSVAIGQTNTEAFF.

This clone has a single count. The CDR3 nucleotides are TGTGCCAGCAGTGAACAGGGTGGCTATGGCTACACCTTC. This gives the protein CASSEQGGYGYTF. V is TRBV6-1 and J is TRBJ1-2; TRBD1 is a possible D gene (5 bases). Trimming shortened V by 2 bases and J by 4 bases, and 8 bases separated the two germline ends. Germline V gene sequence: CDR1 MNHNS, CDR2 SASEGT. The CDR3 totals 13 residues.

This chain connects TRBV7-6 to TRBJ1-2; 11 bases line up with TRBD1. V shed 4 bases, J shed 7 bases, and the junction held 2 bases outside the gene matches. Germline V gene sequence: CDR1 SGHVS, CDR2 FNYEAQ. The CDR3 is 13 amino acids. For the CDR3, the DNA is TGTGCCAGCAGCTGGACAGGGGGCTCTGGCTACACCTTC. Protein: CASSWTGGSGYTF. The full variable domain, in which reference TRBV7-6 and TRBJ1-2 provide the parts outside the CDR3, is GAGVSQSPRYKVTKRGQDVALRCDPISGHVSLYWYRQALGQGPEFLTYFNYEAQQDKSGLPNDRFSAERPEGSISTLTIQRTEQRDSAMYRCASSWTGGSGYTFGSGTRLTVV.

This clone was seen a handful of times. The gene calls are TRBV11-1 and TRBJ2-7; no definite D call. Germline CDR1 SGHAT, CDR2 FQDESV (reference sequence). V lost 5 bases to trimming and J lost 7 bases, with 9 bases between them. The CDR3 loop spans 11 amino acids. The CDR3 spells CASSTLGEQYF. DNA for the CDR3: TGTGCCAGCAGCACATTGGGGGAGCAGTACTTC. Combining the CDR3 with reference TRBV11-1 and TRBJ2-7 gives the whole variable domain EAEVAQSPRYKITEKSQAVAFWCDPISGHATLYWYRQILGQGPELLVQFQDESVVDDSQLPKDRFSAERLKGVDSTLKIQPAELGDSAMYLCASSTLGEQYFGPGTRLTVT.

This clone showed up just once. The chain joins TRBV6-1 to TRBJ2-7; a possible D gene is TRBD1 (5 bases). The germline V and J ends were trimmed by 10 bases and 3 bases, with 7 bases remaining between them. This CDR3 is 10 amino acids long. CDR1 MNHNS and CDR2 SASEGT come from the germline V gene. CDR3 in DNA: TGTGCCACAGGGATCTACGAGCAGTACTTC. This sequence encodes CATGIYEQYF.

This clone occurred a few times. Here the CDR3 DNA reads TGTGCCAGCAGCTCCCTTAACCTAGAAGGACAGGGCGGGGAGCTGTTTTTT. Its protein product is CASSSLNLEGQGGELFF. This chain uses TRBV7-9 with TRBJ2-2; TRBD1 agrees at 8 bases. With 4 bases clipped from V and 7 bases from J, the junction kept 14 bases outside the gene matches. The V gene's germline CDR1 is SEHNR and CDR2 FQNEAQ (reference sequence). This CDR3 contains 17 residues.

The chain links TRBV4-1 to TRBJ2-1; D is undetermined. There are 15 residues in the CDR3. The V and J ends lost 0 bases and 6 bases respectively, with 12 bases between them. Germline CDR1 MGHRA, CDR2 YSYEKL. The CDR3: CASSQEPYSLNEQFF. Here the CDR3 DNA reads TGCGCCAGCAGCCAAGAACCATACTCTCTCAATGAGCAGTTCTTC.

This chain connects TRBV5-5 to TRBJ1-4; TRBD1 aligns across 12 bases. The CDR3 length is 17 residues. CDR1 and CDR2 (germline): SGHKS, YYEKEE (reference sequence). V trimming: 3 bases; J trimming: 8 bases; junction bases outside the gene matches: 11. This CDR3 reads CASSSSRDRGRGEKLFF. In nucleotides, the CDR3 is TGTGCCAGCAGCTCGTCCCGGGACAGGGGGCGGGGAGAAAAACTGTTTTTT.

The chain uses TRBV14 and TRBJ2-1; the match to TRBD2 covers 11 bases. J gave up 4 bases and V 1 base, and 3 bases lay outside the gene matches. The CDR3 extends over 16 amino acids. Germline CDR1 is SGHDN and CDR2 is FVKESK. In DNA, the CDR3 is TGTGCCAGCAGCCAAGCGACTAGCGGGATTTACAATGAGCAGTTCTTC. The encoded protein is CASSQATSGIYNEQFF.

CDR3 in amino acids: CASSLGEGGNTEAFF. Written as DNA, the CDR3 is TGTGCCAGCAGCTTGGGTGAAGGGGGGAACACTGAAGCTTTCTTT. This sequence joins TRBV5-4 and TRBJ1-1; D perhaps matches TRBD1 (6 bases). Trimming cost V 0 bases and J 1 base, with 10 bases left between them. The CDR3 is 15 amino acids. From germline, CDR1 is SGHNT and CDR2 YYREEE (reference sequence).

The chain employs TRBV30 and TRBJ2-6; D unresolved. Trimming cost V 0 bases and J 4 bases, with 4 bases left between them. Per germline, CDR1 GTSNPN and CDR2 SVGIG (reference sequence). The CDR3 consists of 13 residues. The CDR3 loop reads CAWSVGGANVLTF. The CDR3 DNA sequence: TGTGCCTGGAGTGTAGGGGGGGCCAACGTCCTGACTTTC.

This clone appeared a few times. The chain employs TRBV14 and TRBJ1-1; D is unresolved. In germline, CDR1 is SGHDN, CDR2 FVKESK. The V end was cut by 5 bases, the J end by 5 bases, with 21 bases between. This CDR3 has 16 residues. For the CDR3, the DNA is TGTGCCAGCAGCACCGGGAGGGTCATATTCTGGACTGAAGCTTTCTTT. Translation gives CASSTGRVIFWTEAFF.

J is TRBJ2-1 and V is TRBV5-4, with 8 bases fitting TRBD2. Unmatched junction bases numbered 9, after V lost 4 bases and J lost 6 bases. From germline, CDR1 is SGHNT and CDR2 YYREEE (reference sequence). This CDR3 is built from 15 residues. CDR3 residues: CASSHPTSETNEQFF. In DNA form, the CDR3 reads TGTGCCAGCAGCCACCCGACTAGCGAGACCAATGAGCAGTTCTTC.

The table lists this clone with a count of one. The chain recombines TRBV2 with TRBJ2-3, with a possible D match to TRBD2 (6 bases). The V end was cut by 1 base, the J end by 1 base, with 12 bases between. The germline V gene has CDR1 SNHLY and CDR2 FYNNEI. CDR3 length: 16 residues. The CDR3 DNA follows: TGTGCCAGCAGTGAAGGCGGGGACGGTCGCACAGATACGCAGTATTTT. This gives the protein CASSEGGDGRTDTQYF.

The chain combines TRBV5-5 with TRBJ2-1, with 9 nucleotides matching TRBD2. This CDR3 is built from 15 residues. From germline, CDR1 is SGHKS and CDR2 YYEKEE (reference sequence). V was pared by 4 bases and J by 7 bases, with 9 bases of the junction left unmatched. Here the CDR3 reads CASSHSGRAGNEQFF. DNA for the CDR3: TGTGCCAGCAGCCATAGCGGGAGAGCTGGGAATGAGCAGTTCTTC.

In its sample, this clone was seen a few times. The V and J genes are TRBV5-4 and TRBJ2-2; D ambiguous. Per germline, CDR1 SGHNT and CDR2 YYREEE (reference sequence). The CDR3 has 15 residues. V was clipped by 4 bases and J by 0 bases, with 10 bases between them. CDR3 loop: CASSARHSNTGELFF. In DNA, the CDR3 is TGTGCCAGCAGCGCCCGACATTCGAACACCGGGGAGCTGTTTTTT.